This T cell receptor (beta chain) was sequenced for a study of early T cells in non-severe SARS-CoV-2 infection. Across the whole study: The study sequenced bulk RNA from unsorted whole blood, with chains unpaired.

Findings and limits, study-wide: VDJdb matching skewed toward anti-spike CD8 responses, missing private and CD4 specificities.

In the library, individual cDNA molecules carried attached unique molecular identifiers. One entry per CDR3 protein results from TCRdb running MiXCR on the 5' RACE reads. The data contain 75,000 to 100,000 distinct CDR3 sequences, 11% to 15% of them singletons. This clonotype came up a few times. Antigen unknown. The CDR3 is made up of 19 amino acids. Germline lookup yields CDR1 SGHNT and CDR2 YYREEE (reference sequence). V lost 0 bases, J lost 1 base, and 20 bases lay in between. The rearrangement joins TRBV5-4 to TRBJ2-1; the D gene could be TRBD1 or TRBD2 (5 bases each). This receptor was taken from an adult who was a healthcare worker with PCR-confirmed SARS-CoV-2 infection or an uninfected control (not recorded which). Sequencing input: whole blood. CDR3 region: CASSLAKGTVTFSYNEQFF. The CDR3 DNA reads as TGTGCCAGCAGCTTGGCAAAGGGGACGGTAACCTTTTCCTACAATGAGCAGTTCTTC.